The rows below give T cell receptor beta chains drawn from one sample of a study of blood T cell repertoires in COVID-19. Using immunoSEQ multiplex PCR, the repertoire was profiled, and TCRdb retains in-frame clones only, with some absent. The sample holds hundreds of thousands of clones, about 85% seen once. Sequences were obtained from peripheral blood. These receptors were collected from a man aged 35 to 55 with acute or convalescent COVID-19. Both conserved end residues are part of each CDR3. The D gene is left open where the match is weak. Rows may omit the clone size; those that give it use once, few, many or a size class.

j_call: TRBJ1-1
clone_size: .
d_call: TRBD1
v_call: TRBV18
cdr3_aa: CASSPPGQGVESEAFF
cdr3_nt: TGTGCCAGCTCACCTCCGGGACAGGGGGTGGAAAGTGAAGCTTTCTTT

j_call: TRBJ2-6
clone_size: .
d_call: .
v_call: TRBV29-1
cdr3_aa: CSVAWTGRAGANVLTF
cdr3_nt: TGCAGCGTTGCCTGGACAGGGAGGGCTGGGGCCAACGTCCTGACTTTC

j_call: TRBJ1-6
clone_size: .
d_call: .
v_call: TRBV18
cdr3_aa: CASSPSTSHLDNSPLHF
cdr3_nt: TGTGCCAGCTCACCTTCGACAAGTCACTTAGATAATTCACCCCTCCACTTT

j_call: TRBJ2-1
clone_size: .
d_call: TRBD2
v_call: TRBV19
cdr3_aa: CASASSGGDGQFF
cdr3_nt: TGTGCCAGTGCTTCCTCGGGGGGGGACGGGCAGTTCTTC

j_call: TRBJ1-2
clone_size: .
d_call: TRBD1
v_call: TRBV7-9
cdr3_aa: CASSSAGTGKGYTF
cdr3_nt: TGTGCCAGCAGCTCGGCCGGGACAGGGAAGGGCTACACCTTC

j_call: TRBJ1-1
clone_size: once
d_call: .
v_call: TRBV7-2
cdr3_aa: CASSHGGTEAFF
cdr3_nt: TGTGCCAGCAGTCATGGGGGGACTGAAGCTTTCTTT

j_call: TRBJ2-1
clone_size: .
d_call: TRBD2
v_call: TRBV24-1
cdr3_aa: CATRDAGGSYNEQFF
cdr3_nt: TGTGCCACCAGGGACGCGGGGGGGTCCTACAATGAGCAGTTCTTC

j_call: TRBJ1-2
clone_size: once
d_call: .
v_call: TRBV5-1
cdr3_aa: CASSLEGVQGLYTF
cdr3_nt: TGCGCCAGCAGCTTGGAGGGCGTCCAGGGCCTCTACACCTTC

j_call: TRBJ1-2
clone_size: .
d_call: .
v_call: TRBV27
cdr3_aa: CASSFTPDGILYGYTF
cdr3_nt: TGTGCCAGCAGTTTCACCCCCGACGGGATCCTATATGGCTACACCTTC

j_call: TRBJ1-6
clone_size: .
d_call: TRBD1
v_call: TRBV30
cdr3_aa: CAWRIIRGLNSPLHF
cdr3_nt: TGTGCCTGGAGGATTATCAGGGGGCTAAATTCACCCCTCCACTTT

j_call: TRBJ2-2
clone_size: .
d_call: .
v_call: TRBV28
cdr3_aa: CASSLYSTGELFF
cdr3_nt: TGTGCCAGCAGTTTATACAGCACCGGGGAGCTGTTTTTT

j_call: TRBJ2-1
clone_size: .
d_call: TRBD2
v_call: TRBV10-3
cdr3_aa: CAASGGQKLSNEQFF
cdr3_nt: TGTGCCGCCTCGGGGGGGCAGAAACTAAGCAATGAGCAGTTCTTC

j_call: TRBJ2-5
clone_size: .
d_call: .
v_call: TRBV7-2
cdr3_aa: CASSLSLGETQYF
cdr3_nt: TGTGCCAGCAGCTTATCTCTGGGCGAGACCCAGTACTTC

j_call: TRBJ1-2
clone_size: .
d_call: .
v_call: TRBV27
cdr3_aa: CASSTSGNIALANYGYTF
cdr3_nt: TGTGCCAGCAGTACCTCCGGGAACATCGCCCTAGCTAACTATGGCTACACCTTC

j_call: TRBJ1-1
clone_size: .
d_call: .
v_call: TRBV5-1
cdr3_aa: CASSLAGGAQNTEAFF
cdr3_nt: TGCGCCAGCAGCTTGGCCGGAGGGGCGCAGAACACTGAAGCTTTCTTT

j_call: TRBJ1-2
clone_size: .
d_call: TRBD1
v_call: TRBV28
cdr3_aa: CASSQDSTGDGYTF
cdr3_nt: TGTGCCAGCAGTCAGGACTCGACAGGGGATGGCTACACCTTC

j_call: TRBJ1-3
clone_size: .
d_call: TRBD1
v_call: TRBV5-1
cdr3_aa: CASSRDRVGNGNTIYF
cdr3_nt: TGCGCCAGCAGCCGGGACAGGGTTGGTAATGGAAACACCATATATTTT